The rows below give T cell receptor beta chains drawn from one sample of a study of a mutant IDH1 vaccine in newly diagnosed glioma. Profiled with immunoSEQ multiplex PCR; TCRdb holds only in-frame clones, not every one. Of tens of thousands of clones in the sample, roughly 79% are singletons; the top ten hold around 5.8%. These receptors have no identified antigens. The input for sequencing was PBMCs, taken from a glioma patient whose treatment included an IDH1 peptide vaccine. The receptors originated from a woman between 40 and 55 years old with glioma. Some clones in this sample may be carry-over from other donors' samples. Both conserved end residues are part of each CDR3. D genes are given only for firm matches. Size values are once, few and many counts, or a class for expanded clones, and some rows have none.

j_call: TRBJ2-7
d_call: TRBD1
cdr3_length: 16
clone_size: .
v_call: TRBV27
cdr3_aa: CASSLLTGRGAYEQYF
cdr3_nt: TGTGCCAGCAGCTTGCTGACAGGGAGAGGGGCCTACGAGCAGTACTTC

j_call: TRBJ1-5
d_call: .
cdr3_length: 15
clone_size: .
v_call: TRBV2
cdr3_aa: CASSPRSGSNQPQHF
cdr3_nt: TGTGCCAGCAGCCCGAGGTCCGGCAGCAATCAGCCCCAGCATTTT

j_call: TRBJ2-7
d_call: TRBD1
cdr3_length: 13
clone_size: once
v_call: TRBV19
cdr3_aa: CASSNRGSYEQYF
cdr3_nt: TGTGCCAGTAGTAACAGGGGATCCTACGAGCAGTACTTC

j_call: TRBJ2-3
d_call: .
cdr3_length: 11
clone_size: .
v_call: TRBV6-5
cdr3_aa: CASRSLDTQYF
cdr3_nt: TGTGCCAGCCGATCTTTAGATACGCAGTATTTT

j_call: TRBJ1-3
d_call: .
cdr3_length: 15
clone_size: .
v_call: TRBV15
cdr3_aa: CATSRAQSSGNTIYF
cdr3_nt: TGTGCCACCAGCAGAGCACAGAGCTCTGGAAACACCATATATTTT

j_call: TRBJ2-1
d_call: TRBD2
cdr3_length: 17
clone_size: few
v_call: TRBV7-9
cdr3_aa: CASSLGQGLSSHNEQFF
cdr3_nt: TGTGCCAGCAGCTTAGGTCAGGGACTATCTTCTCACAATGAGCAGTTCTTC

j_call: TRBJ2-1
d_call: TRBD2
cdr3_length: 16
clone_size: .
v_call: TRBV4-3
cdr3_aa: CASSQASAGGLSEQFF
cdr3_nt: TGCGCCAGCAGCCAAGCCTCAGCGGGGGGGCTGAGTGAGCAGTTCTTC

j_call: TRBJ2-3
d_call: .
cdr3_length: 14
clone_size: .
v_call: TRBV5-1
cdr3_aa: CASSYLVVTDTQYF
cdr3_nt: TGCGCCAGCAGCTATCTAGTGGTCACAGATACGCAGTATTTT

j_call: TRBJ1-6
d_call: .
cdr3_length: 15
clone_size: .
v_call: TRBV10-3
cdr3_aa: CAISENAGEGSPLHF
cdr3_nt: TGTGCCATCAGTGAGAACGCAGGGGAAGGCTCACCCCTCCACTTT

j_call: TRBJ2-1
d_call: TRBD1
cdr3_length: 16
clone_size: .
v_call: TRBV9
cdr3_aa: CASSAGTGTGYDAKFF
cdr3_nt: TGTGCCAGCAGCGCCGGGACCGGGACAGGGTATGATGCGAAGTTCTTC

j_call: TRBJ1-1
d_call: .
cdr3_length: 12
clone_size: .
v_call: TRBV10-3
cdr3_aa: CAIRGANTEAFF
cdr3_nt: TGTGCCATCAGAGGGGCGAACACTGAAGCTTTCTTT

j_call: TRBJ2-3
d_call: TRBD1
cdr3_length: 16
clone_size: .
v_call: TRBV14
cdr3_aa: CASSRWTGGTTDTQYF
cdr3_nt: TGTGCCAGCAGCCGATGGACAGGGGGCACGACAGATACGCAGTATTTT

j_call: TRBJ2-2
d_call: .
cdr3_length: 13
clone_size: .
v_call: TRBV29-1
cdr3_aa: CSVDGQGAGELFF
cdr3_nt: TGCAGCGTTGACGGGCAGGGTGCCGGGGAGCTGTTTTTT

j_call: TRBJ2-2
d_call: .
cdr3_length: 13
clone_size: .
v_call: TRBV15
cdr3_aa: CATSRGPTLKLFF
cdr3_nt: TGTGCCACCAGCAGGGGTCCTACCCTGAAGCTGTTTTTT

j_call: TRBJ1-5
d_call: .
cdr3_length: 16
clone_size: .
v_call: TRBV6-6
cdr3_aa: CASRRDGAWGNQPQHF
cdr3_nt: TGTGCCAGCAGACGGGACGGAGCCTGGGGCAATCAGCCCCAGCATTTT

j_call: TRBJ2-1
d_call: .
cdr3_length: 17
clone_size: .
v_call: TRBV18
cdr3_aa: CASSPPNRAAGDNEQFF
cdr3_nt: TGTGCCAGCTCACCTCCCAATCGCGCGGCAGGAGACAATGAGCAGTTCTTC

j_call: TRBJ1-2
d_call: .
cdr3_length: 12
clone_size: .
v_call: TRBV28
cdr3_aa: CASSPGPRGYTF
cdr3_nt: TGTGCCAGCAGCCCGGGGCCTAGGGGCTACACCTTC

j_call: TRBJ2-7
d_call: .
cdr3_length: 15
clone_size: .
v_call: TRBV6-5
cdr3_aa: CASSWRGSYSYEQYF
cdr3_nt: TGTGCCAGCAGCTGGAGGGGGTCCTACTCCTACGAGCAGTACTTC

j_call: TRBJ1-3
d_call: TRBD1
cdr3_length: 17
clone_size: .
v_call: TRBV11-2
cdr3_aa: CASSLAGGISSGNTIYF
cdr3_nt: TGTGCCAGCAGCTTAGCAGGGGGCATTAGCTCTGGAAACACCATATATTTT

j_call: TRBJ2-7
d_call: .
cdr3_length: 13
clone_size: .
v_call: TRBV4-1
cdr3_aa: CASSQDYGTMQYF
cdr3_nt: TGCGCCAGCAGCCAAGATTACGGGACCATGCAGTACTTC

j_call: TRBJ2-7
d_call: .
cdr3_length: 16
clone_size: .
v_call: TRBV4-3
cdr3_aa: CASSQGPGERAYEQYF
cdr3_nt: TGCGCCAGCAGCCAAGGGCCGGGGGAGAGGGCCTACGAGCAGTACTTC

j_call: TRBJ2-7
d_call: TRBD1
cdr3_length: 15
clone_size: .
v_call: TRBV5-1
cdr3_aa: CASSEDRGLYYEQYF
cdr3_nt: TGCGCCAGCAGCGAGGACAGGGGGCTTTACTACGAGCAGTACTTC

j_call: TRBJ2-3
d_call: .
cdr3_length: 16
clone_size: .
v_call: TRBV7-2
cdr3_aa: CASTPRLGGGRDTQYF
cdr3_nt: TGTGCCAGCACCCCCCGGCTGGGGGGGGGCCGAGATACGCAGTATTTT

j_call: TRBJ2-7
d_call: .
cdr3_length: 15
clone_size: .
v_call: TRBV10-1
cdr3_aa: CARGKVEKMGYEQYF
cdr3_nt: TGCGCCAGGGGGAAGGTGGAGAAGATGGGGTACGAGCAGTACTTC

j_call: TRBJ1-5
d_call: .
cdr3_length: 15
clone_size: .
v_call: TRBV15
cdr3_aa: CATSRGLEGYQPQHF
cdr3_nt: TGTGCCACCAGCAGAGGCCTAGAGGGGTATCAGCCCCAGCACTTT

j_call: TRBJ2-3
d_call: .
cdr3_length: 16
clone_size: once
v_call: TRBV4-3
cdr3_aa: CASSQGVGAATDTQYF
cdr3_nt: TGCGCCAGCAGCCAAGGAGTTGGAGCGGCCACAGATACGCAGTATTTT

j_call: TRBJ1-2
d_call: .
cdr3_length: 14
clone_size: .
v_call: TRBV6-5
cdr3_aa: CASSYVQGEYGYTF
cdr3_nt: TGTGCCAGCAGTTACGTCCAGGGAGAATATGGCTACACCTTC

j_call: TRBJ1-2
d_call: TRBD1
cdr3_length: 14
clone_size: .
v_call: TRBV15
cdr3_aa: CATRPGQGDYGYTF
cdr3_nt: TGTGCCACCCGACCGGGACAGGGGGACTATGGCTACACCTTC

j_call: TRBJ1-2
d_call: .
cdr3_length: 16
clone_size: .
v_call: TRBV2
cdr3_aa: CASSGAGGATNYGYTF
cdr3_nt: TGTGCCAGCAGTGGGGCAGGTGGGGCTACTAACTATGGCTACACCTTC

j_call: TRBJ1-1
d_call: TRBD1
cdr3_length: 13
clone_size: .
v_call: TRBV29-1
cdr3_aa: CSVGRQGITEAFF
cdr3_nt: TGCAGCGTTGGGAGACAGGGAATCACTGAAGCTTTCTTT

j_call: TRBJ1-5
d_call: .
cdr3_length: 17
clone_size: .
v_call: TRBV4-3
cdr3_aa: CASSQGSGRGINQPQHF
cdr3_nt: TGCGCCAGCAGCCAAGGTTCCGGCCGGGGGATAAACCAGCCCCAGCATTTT

j_call: TRBJ1-3
d_call: .
cdr3_length: 19
clone_size: .
v_call: TRBV10-3
cdr3_aa: CAISGNRGSTSSSGNTIYF
cdr3_nt: TGTGCCATCAGTGGGAACAGAGGATCGACCTCATCCTCTGGAAACACCATATATTTT

j_call: TRBJ2-3
d_call: .
cdr3_length: 15
clone_size: .
v_call: TRBV4-3
cdr3_aa: CASSQETRVFHAQYF
cdr3_nt: TGCGCCAGCAGCCAAGAGACTAGGGTATTTCATGCGCAGTATTTT

j_call: TRBJ2-7
d_call: .
cdr3_length: 13
clone_size: .
v_call: TRBV29-1
cdr3_aa: CSAVGSSSYEQYF
cdr3_nt: TGCAGCGCTGTGGGGTCTAGCTCCTACGAGCAGTACTTC

j_call: TRBJ1-6
d_call: .
cdr3_length: 16
clone_size: .
v_call: TRBV21-1
cdr3_aa: CASSSPTGGWHSPLHF
cdr3_nt: TGTGCCAGCAGCTCCCCTACAGGGGGCTGGCATTCACCCCTCCACTTT

j_call: TRBJ1-2
d_call: .
cdr3_length: 18
clone_size: .
v_call: TRBV18
cdr3_aa: CASSLAPIRATPNYGYTF
cdr3_nt: TGTGCCAGCTCACTAGCTCCGATAAGGGCGACCCCTAACTATGGCTACACCTTC

j_call: TRBJ2-1
d_call: .
cdr3_length: 11
clone_size: .
v_call: TRBV18
cdr3_aa: CASSPGGFEFF
cdr3_nt: TGTGCCAGCTCACCAGGGGGTTTTGAGTTCTTC

j_call: TRBJ2-1
d_call: .
cdr3_length: 14
clone_size: .
v_call: TRBV6-5
cdr3_aa: CASSYGGPENEQFF
cdr3_nt: TGTGCCAGCAGTTACGGGGGGCCGGAGAATGAGCAGTTCTTC